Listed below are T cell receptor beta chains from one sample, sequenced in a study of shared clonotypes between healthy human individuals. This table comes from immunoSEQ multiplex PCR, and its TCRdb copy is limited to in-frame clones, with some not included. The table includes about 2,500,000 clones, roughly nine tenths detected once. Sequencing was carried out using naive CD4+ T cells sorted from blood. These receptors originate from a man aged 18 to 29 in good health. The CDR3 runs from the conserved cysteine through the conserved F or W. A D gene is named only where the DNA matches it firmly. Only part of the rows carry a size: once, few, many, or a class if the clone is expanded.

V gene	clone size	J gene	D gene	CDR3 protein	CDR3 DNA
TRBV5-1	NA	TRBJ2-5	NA	CASSLATAGQAETQYF	TGCGCCAGCAGCTTGGCCACGGCAGGGCAGGCAGAGACCCAGTACTTC
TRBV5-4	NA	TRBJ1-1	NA	CASSLEPGVTEAFF	TGTGCCAGCAGCTTGGAACCAGGGGTCACTGAAGCTTTCTTT
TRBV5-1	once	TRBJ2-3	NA	CASKPTEWSTDTQYF	TGCGCCAGCAAACCGACGGAATGGAGCACAGATACGCAGTATTTT
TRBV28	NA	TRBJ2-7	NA	CASIRGLGSEQYF	TGTGCCAGCATCCGGGGTTTGGGATCCGAGCAGTACTTC
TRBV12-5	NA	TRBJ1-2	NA	CASGLGEQEGKGYTF	TGTGCTAGTGGTTTGGGAGAACAGGAAGGTAAAGGCTACACCTTC
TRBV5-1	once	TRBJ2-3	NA	CASARDLTTDTQYF	TGCGCCAGCGCCCGGGACCTTACAACAGATACGCAGTATTTT
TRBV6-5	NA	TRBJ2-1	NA	CASSYGLGNEQFF	TGTGCCAGCAGTTACGGGCTGGGCAATGAGCAGTTCTTC
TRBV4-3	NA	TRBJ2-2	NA	CASSQEGWGELFF	TGCGCCAGCAGCCAAGAAGGGTGGGGGGAGCTGTTTTTT
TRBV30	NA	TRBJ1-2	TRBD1	CACKPQGSNFGGYTF	TGTGCCTGCAAGCCACAGGGGAGCAACTTCGGTGGCTACACCTTC
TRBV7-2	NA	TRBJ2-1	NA	CASSLGPEQGEQFF	TGTGCCAGCAGCTTGGGACCCGAACAGGGAGAGCAGTTCTTC
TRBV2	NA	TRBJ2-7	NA	CASSVFTYEQYF	TGTGCCAGCAGTGTATTTACCTACGAGCAGTACTTC
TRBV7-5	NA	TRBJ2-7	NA	CARSLQGRIYEQYF	TGTGCCAGAAGCCTCCAGGGTCGGATCTACGAGCAGTACTTC
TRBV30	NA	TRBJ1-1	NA	CAWSVYTGPTNTEAFF	TGTGCCTGGAGTGTTTATACAGGCCCCACGAACACTGAAGCTTTCTTT
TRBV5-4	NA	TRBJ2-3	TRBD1	CASSLARGSDTQYF	TGTGCCAGCAGCTTGGCCAGGGGGAGTGATACGCAGTATTTT
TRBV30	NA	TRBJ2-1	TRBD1	CAWSGAGGGDEQFF	TGTGCCTGGAGTGGGGCAGGGGGTGGTGATGAGCAGTTCTTC
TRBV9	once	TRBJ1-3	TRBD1	CASSGGRDRVWNTIYF	TGTGCCAGCAGCGGTGGTAGGGACAGGGTATGGAACACCATATATTTT
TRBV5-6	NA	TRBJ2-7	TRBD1	CASSPRQGFSYEQYF	TGTGCCAGCAGCCCTCGACAGGGATTTTCCTACGAGCAGTACTTC
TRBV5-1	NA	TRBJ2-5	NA	CASSSGTEKETQYF	TGCGCCAGCAGCTCTGGGACGGAGAAAGAGACCCAGTACTTC
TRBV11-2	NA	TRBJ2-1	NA	CASSSRGRGEQFF	TGTGCCAGCAGCTCGAGGGGGCGGGGTGAGCAGTTCTTC
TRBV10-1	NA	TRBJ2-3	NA	CASSDSGSTDTQYF	TGCGCCAGCAGTGACAGCGGTAGCACAGATACGCAGTATTTT
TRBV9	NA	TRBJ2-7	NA	CASSVGPGPPPYEQYF	TGTGCCAGCAGCGTAGGTCCGGGGCCCCCCCCCTACGAGCAGTACTTC
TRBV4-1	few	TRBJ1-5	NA	CASSQAGGNQPQHF	TGCGCCAGCAGCCAAGCAGGGGGCAATCAGCCCCAGCATTTT
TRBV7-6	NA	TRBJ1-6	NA	CASSIDNSYNSPLHF	TGTGCCAGCAGCATTGACAACTCCTATAATTCACCCCTCCACTTT
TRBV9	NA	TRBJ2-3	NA	CASSSRVSTDTQYF	TGTGCCAGCAGTAGTCGGGTTAGCACAGATACGCAGTATTTT
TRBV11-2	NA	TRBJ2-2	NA	CASMLMPGQTGELFF	TGTGCCAGCATGCTGATGCCAGGGCAAACCGGGGAGCTGTTTTTT
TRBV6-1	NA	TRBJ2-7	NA	CASSSPDRYSYEQYF	TGTGCCAGCAGTTCCCCTGACAGGTACTCCTACGAGCAGTACTTC
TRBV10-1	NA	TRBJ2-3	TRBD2	CASSLAGEDTQYF	TGCGCCAGCAGCCTAGCGGGAGAAGATACGCAGTATTTT
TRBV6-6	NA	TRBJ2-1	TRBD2	CASSYSGSGRGDEQFF	TGTGCCAGCAGTTACTCGGGTAGCGGGAGGGGCGATGAGCAGTTCTTC
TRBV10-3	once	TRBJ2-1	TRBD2	CAISELPQGGTNEQFF	TGTGCCATCAGTGAGTTGCCCCAGGGAGGGACCAATGAGCAGTTCTTC
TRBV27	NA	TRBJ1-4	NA	CASSLLQGVGEKLFF	TGTGCCAGCAGTCTGCTACAGGGTGTGGGTGAAAAACTGTTTTTT
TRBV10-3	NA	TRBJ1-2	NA	CAISEDPLGYTF	TGTGCCATCAGTGAAGACCCCCTGGGCTACACCTTC
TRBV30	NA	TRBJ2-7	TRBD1	CAWGKGGDRYEQYF	TGTGCCTGGGGTAAAGGGGGCGACCGCTACGAGCAGTACTTC
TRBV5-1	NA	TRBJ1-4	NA	CASSLGLTEKLFF	TGCGCCAGCAGCTTGGGCCTTACTGAAAAACTGTTTTTT
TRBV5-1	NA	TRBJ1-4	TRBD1	CASSLGDRGRTNEKLFF	TGCGCCAGCAGCTTGGGGGACAGGGGGCGGACTAATGAAAAACTGTTTTTT
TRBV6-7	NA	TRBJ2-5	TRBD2	CASSPGLAQETQYF	TGTGCCAGCAGCCCTGGACTAGCCCAAGAGACCCAGTACTTC
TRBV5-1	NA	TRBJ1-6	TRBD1	CASSLEGDRGASPLHF	TGCGCCAGCAGCTTGGAGGGGGACAGGGGGGCTTCACCCCTCCACTTT
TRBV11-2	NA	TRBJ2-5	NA	CASSLGGGSWETQYF	TGTGCCAGCAGCTTAGGGGGGGGCTCCTGGGAGACCCAGTACTTC
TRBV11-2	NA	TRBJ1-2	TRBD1	CASSSQGAGFYGYTF	TGTGCCAGCAGCTCCCAGGGGGCGGGATTCTATGGCTACACCTTC
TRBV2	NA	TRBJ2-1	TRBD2	CASSGTSGYNEQFF	TGTGCCAGCAGTGGGACTAGCGGGTACAATGAGCAGTTCTTC
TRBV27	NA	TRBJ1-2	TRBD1	CASSFRTGDYGYTF	TGTGCCAGCAGTTTCCGTACAGGGGACTATGGCTACACCTTC
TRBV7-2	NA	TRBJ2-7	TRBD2	CASSPAIAGAYEQYF	TGTGCCAGCAGCCCCGCCATAGCGGGAGCCTACGAGCAGTACTTC
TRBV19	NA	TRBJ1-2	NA	CASRTTQEGYYGYTF	TGTGCCAGTAGAACTACACAGGAGGGCTACTATGGCTACACCTTC
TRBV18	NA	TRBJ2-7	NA	CASSLPTSSYEQYF	TGTGCCAGCTCACTACCGACTAGCTCCTACGAGCAGTACTTC
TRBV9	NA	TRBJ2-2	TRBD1	CASSVGGQGSTGELFF	TGTGCCAGCAGCGTCGGTGGACAGGGGAGCACCGGGGAGCTGTTTTTT
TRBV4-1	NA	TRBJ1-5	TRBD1	CASSQDWDRDQPQHF	TGCGCCAGCAGCCAAGATTGGGACAGGGACCAGCCCCAGCATTTT
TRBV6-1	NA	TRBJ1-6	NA	CASSPYVKVNSPLHF	TGTGCCAGCTCCCCCTACGTAAAGGTTAATTCACCCCTCCACTTT
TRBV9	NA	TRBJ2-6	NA	CASSRGISGANVLTF	TGTGCCAGCAGCCGCGGTATCTCTGGGGCCAACGTCCTGACTTTC
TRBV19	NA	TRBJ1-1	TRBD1	CASSIKLDRGRVNTEAFF	TGTGCCAGTAGTATAAAGCTGGACAGGGGGCGAGTGAACACTGAAGCTTTCTTT
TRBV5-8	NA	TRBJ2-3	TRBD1	CASSWDSFTDTQYF	TGTGCCAGCAGCTGGGACAGCTTCACAGATACGCAGTATTTT
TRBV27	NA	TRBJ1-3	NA	CASSFSSGNTIYF	TGTGCCAGCAGTTTCTCTTCTGGAAACACCATATATTTT
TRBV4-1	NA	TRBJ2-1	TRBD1	CASSQGQGGLNEQFF	TGCGCCAGCAGCCAAGGACAGGGGGGATTGAATGAGCAGTTCTTC
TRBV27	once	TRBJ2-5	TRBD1	CASRKNGQGGETQYF	TGTGCCAGCAGGAAAAACGGACAGGGGGGAGAGACCCAGTACTTC
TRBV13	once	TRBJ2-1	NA	CASSPPRPRWDNEQFF	TGTGCCAGCAGCCCTCCAAGGCCCAGGTGGGACAATGAGCAGTTCTTC
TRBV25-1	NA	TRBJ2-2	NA	CASRWQGQGELFF	TGTGCCAGCAGATGGCAGGGCCAGGGGGAGCTGTTTTTT
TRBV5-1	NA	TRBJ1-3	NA	CASSLYGERNTIYF	TGCGCCAGCAGCTTGTACGGGGAAAGAAACACCATATATTTT
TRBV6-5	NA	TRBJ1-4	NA	CASRGPRALEKLFF	TGTGCCAGCAGAGGACCCCGAGCCCTAGAAAAACTGTTTTTT